This T cell receptor (beta chain) was captured by sequencing in a study of blood T cell repertoires in COVID-19. The CDR3 spans 17 residues. CDR1 and CDR2 from the germline V gene are ENHRY and SYGVKD. Germline trimming cut 6 bases from V and 4 bases from J; bases unmatched to any gene: 12. Method: immunoSEQ multiplex PCR; TCRdb's copy keeps in-frame clones and lacks some. The sample shows 140,000 to 150,000 clones, approximately 78% of them seen only once. Resolution of symptoms, clearance, or two negative PCRs was present in recovered Cohort 3 donors. Sequencing was carried out using PBMCs or T cells enriched from blood (not recorded which). The clonotype originates from a woman aged 50 to 60 who had recovered from COVID-19. The chain carries TRBV10-3 and TRBJ2-1; 10 nucleotides line up with TRBD2. CDR3 DNA: TGTGCCATCAGCACCTTAGCGGGGGGAACTAGGTACAATGAGCAGTTCTTC. Protein sequence: CAISTLAGGTRYNEQFF.